This TCR beta chain was captured in a study of blood T cell repertoires in COVID-19. Study overall: Sites in the United States, Italy and Spain provided acute and convalescent COVID-19 samples. PBMCs, B-cell-depleted T cells, or T cells provided the cDNA or gDNA that made up the material.

Sequencing used immunoSEQ multiplex PCR; TCRdb keeps in-frame clones, though not all of them. The sample gives 150,000 to 200,000 clones, 75% to 90% of which show up once; roughly 0.82% is in the top ten. The study counted Cohort 3 donors as recovered given two negative PCRs, clearance, or symptom resolution. The CDR3 extends over 13 amino acids. V gave up 3 bases and J gave up 4 bases, with 9 bases separating them. The germline CDR1 and CDR2 sequences are MDHEN and SYDVKM. V is TRBV28 and J is TRBJ1-2, with D possibly TRBD1 on 6 matching bases. The clonotype was recovered from a woman under 30 who had recovered from COVID-19. The sequencing input was PBMCs or T cells enriched from blood (not recorded which). This chain's CDR3 is CASSLPGVYGYTF. The CDR3, as DNA: TGTGCCAGCAGTTTGCCAGGGGTCTATGGCTACACCTTC.